This T cell receptor (beta chain) derives from a study of shared clonotypes between healthy human individuals. There are a few counts of this clone. V lost 8 bases to trimming and J lost 2 bases, with 11 bases between them. Germline lookup yields CDR1 SNHLY and CDR2 FYNNEI. The CDR3 runs 13 residues. Per sorted-subset replicate PCR, input was roughly 220 ng DNA, representing 30,000 to 35,000 T cell genomes. This table comes from immunoSEQ multiplex PCR, and its TCRdb copy is limited to in-frame clones, with some not included. Here the sample spans 90,000 to 120,000 clones, 67% being singletons. The V and J genes are TRBV2 and TRBJ2-3; D gene ambiguous. Sequencing was done on a sample of memory CD8+ T cells sorted from blood. Subset denoted: CD45RO+ cells pooled with CCR7-negative TemRA cells. This clonotype was obtained from a woman aged 25 to 39 in good health. CDR3 sequence reads: CASAPGSTDTQYF. The DNA for the CDR3 is TGTGCCAGCGCCCCGGGTTCCACAGATACGCAGTATTTT.